These 13 T cell receptor beta chains share one sample of origin, sequenced in a study of blood T cell repertoires in COVID-19. The repertoire was sequenced with immunoSEQ multiplex PCR; TCRdb's copy has only in-frame clones and lacks some. This sample has a few hundred thousand clones, with 86% found just once. Source material: peripheral blood. Source of these receptors: a woman between 45 and 65 years old with COVID-19, enrolled during active disease.

The chain recombines TRBV28 with TRBJ1-4; D might be TRBD1 (5 bases). CDR3 size: 14 residues. With 3 bases removed from V and 6 bases from J, the gap between germline ends came to 11 bases. The germline gives CDR1 MDHEN, CDR2 SYDVKM. The DNA for the CDR3 is TGTGCCAGCAGTTTGCAGGGTGAGGATGAAAAACTGTTTTTT. Its translation is CASSLQGEDEKLFF.

This rearrangement joins TRBV30 to TRBJ1-4, with 7 bases that match TRBD1. V gave up 4 bases and J gave up 4 bases; unmatched junction bases: 3. Germline lookup yields CDR1 GTSNPN and CDR2 SVGIG (reference sequence). The CDR3 is 13 residues long. CDR3: CAWKGQLNEKLFF. The CDR3 nucleotides are TGTGCCTGGAAGGGACAGCTTAATGAAAAACTGTTTTTT.

The chain combines TRBV12-3 or TRBV12-4 with TRBJ1-6; weak D call: TRBD1 (5 bases). The CDR3 is made up of 13 amino acids. Between the trimmed V and J ends, which lost 6 bases and 5 bases, there was a span of 8 bases. CDR3 nucleotide sequence: TGTGCCAGCAGAGGGGATAATAATTCACCCCTCCACTTT. It translates to CASRGDNNSPLHF.

The chain carries TRBV30 and TRBJ1-3, with D tentatively TRBD1 (6 bases). Germline loops: CDR1 GTSNPN, CDR2 SVGIG (reference sequence). Trimming took off 3 bases at V and 0 bases at J, with 15 bases between the two ends. CDR3 size: 16 residues. The CDR3 DNA is TGTGCCTGGAGGGGGGACACTATAATCTCTGGAAACACCATATATTTT. It is translated as CAWRGDTIISGNTIYF.

As for this clone: The same CDR3 can be traced to other DNA sequences in this sample. This chain links TRBV19 with TRBJ2-2; 9 bases line up with TRBD2. The CDR3 runs to 18 residues. With 5 bases clipped from V and 8 bases from J, the junction kept 18 bases outside the gene matches. Germline values: CDR1 LNHDA, CDR2 SQIVND (reference sequence). In DNA, the CDR3 is TGTGCCAGTAGTCCTCGCGTCTTTGGCGGGGGGGCATGGGGGGAGCTGTTTTTT. It codes for CASSPRVFGGGAWGELFF.

This clone occurred many times. The chain joins TRBV12-3 or TRBV12-4 to TRBJ2-1; D remains ambiguous. This CDR3 contains 12 residues. With 5 bases removed from V and 5 bases from J, the gap between germline ends came to 7 bases. The DNA for the CDR3 is TGTGCCAGCAGTCAACAACACAATGAGCAGTTCTTC. It specifies CASSQQHNEQFF.

The count of this clone is one. V usage is TRBV2 and J usage is TRBJ2-7; D is possibly TRBD1 (5 bases). The germline V and J ends were trimmed by 10 bases and 5 bases, with 12 bases remaining between them. The germline CDR1 and CDR2 sequences are SNHLY and FYNNEI. The CDR3 loop spans 11 amino acids. Written as DNA, the CDR3 is TGTGCCATGGAAGGGGTACACGAGCAGTACTTC. Its protein product is CAMEGVHEQYF.

This chain joins TRBV11-2 and TRBJ1-6; 7 bases line up with TRBD1. This CDR3 has 16 residues. Looked up from germline, CDR1 is SGHAT and CDR2 is FQNNGV. V was clipped by 5 bases and J by 6 bases; unmatched bases: 10. CDR3 protein: CASSPTRDRLNSPLHF. DNA of the CDR3: TGTGCCAGCAGCCCGACCCGGGACAGACTTAATTCACCCCTCCACTTT.

The gene calls are TRBV27 and TRBJ1-2; D uncertain. This CDR3 is built from 13 residues. Germline CDR1 is MNHEY and CDR2 is SMNVEV (reference sequence). V lost 8 bases to trimming and J lost 5 bases, with 15 bases between them. This chain's CDR3 is CASGYSGSYGYTF. The CDR3 region has the DNA TGTGCCAGCGGATACAGTGGTTCTTATGGCTACACCTTC.

This chain links TRBV7-2 with TRBJ1-2; the D is unclear. V was trimmed by 2 bases and J by 6 bases, leaving 19 bases between them. Germline loops: CDR1 SGHTA, CDR2 FQGNSA. The CDR3 totals 16 residues. The CDR3 region is CASSLSAAARLDGYTF. The CDR3 coding sequence is TGTGCCAGCAGCTTAAGTGCCGCGGCGCGGTTGGATGGCTACACCTTC.

This clone was seen more than once but under ten times. The chain joins TRBV7-3 to TRBJ2-2; D not resolved. There are 12 residues in the CDR3. Germline-derived CDR1 and CDR2 are SGHTA and FQGTGA. Deletions cut 4 bases from V and 4 bases from J, with 4 bases between. The CDR3 loop is CASSYITGELFF. CDR3 nucleotides: TGTGCCAGCAGCTATATCACCGGGGAGCTGTTTTTT.

The rearrangement links TRBV11-2 to TRBJ1-6; 7 nucleotides match TRBD1. The V and J ends lost 2 bases and 6 bases, in that order; junction bases with no gene match: 7. CDR3 length equals 16 residues. The V gene's germline CDR1 is SGHAT and CDR2 FQNNGV. The DNA for the CDR3 is TGTGCCAGCAGCTTAACTAGACAGGGTGTTAATTCACCCCTCCACTTT. It is translated as CASSLTRQGVNSPLHF.

The chain carries TRBV13 and TRBJ1-2, with 8 bases aligning to TRBD1. J gave up 7 bases and V 5 bases, and 9 bases lay outside the gene matches. The CDR3 extends over 14 amino acids. Germline loops: CDR1 PRHDT, CDR2 FYEKMQ (reference sequence). CDR3 in DNA: TGTGCCAGCAGCCTCGGACAGGGCCTACGTGGCTACACCTTC. Translating gives CASSLGQGLRGYTF.